Listed below are T cell receptor beta chains from one sample, sequenced in a study of blood T cells in healthy people across ages. TCRdb re-called the 5' RACE reads through MiXCR, storing one row per CDR3 protein. The sample gives 730,000 or so distinct CDR3 sequences, around 38% of which show up once; 25% to 30% is in the top ten. Sequences were obtained from blood. Receptors were obtained from a man aged 80 or over in good health. The CDR3 runs from the conserved cysteine through the conserved F or W. Fields, in order: J gene, D gene, clone size, V gene, CDR3 DNA, CDR3 protein. A D gene is named only where the DNA matches it firmly. Rows may omit the clone size; those that give it use once, few, many or a size class.

j_call: TRBJ2-5; d_call: TRBD1; clone_size: -; v_call: TRBV13; cdr3_nt: TGTGCCAGCAGCCGGCGGACAGGGGGGGAAGAGACCCAGTACTTC; cdr3_aa: CASSRRTGGEETQYF
j_call: TRBJ2-7; d_call: -; clone_size: few; v_call: TRBV6-2/TRBV6-3; cdr3_nt: TGTGCCAGCACCCCCGTTCGGTACGAGCAGTACTTC; cdr3_aa: CASTPVRYEQYF
j_call: TRBJ2-5; d_call: -; clone_size: -; v_call: TRBV7-2; cdr3_nt: TGTGCCAGCAGCAAGTGGGGGGGGCCGTCCGAGACCCAGTACTTC; cdr3_aa: CASSKWGGPSETQYF
j_call: TRBJ1-2; d_call: -; clone_size: -; v_call: TRBV29-1; cdr3_nt: TGCAGCGTTGGAGTAGGGCAGATGAACTGTGGCTACACCTTC; cdr3_aa: CSVGVGQMNCGYTF
j_call: TRBJ2-7; d_call: -; clone_size: -; v_call: TRBV10-3; cdr3_nt: TGTGCCATCAGTGGGGGGACGGGATACGAGCAGTACTTC; cdr3_aa: CAISGGTGYEQYF
j_call: TRBJ2-1; d_call: TRBD1; clone_size: -; v_call: TRBV25-1; cdr3_nt: TGTGCCAGCAGTAGGACAGGGGTTGGACAGTTCTTC; cdr3_aa: CASSRTGVGQFF
j_call: TRBJ2-1; d_call: TRBD2; clone_size: once; v_call: TRBV6-1; cdr3_nt: TGTGCCAGCAGTGATGCCGGTAGGGGAGGGAAGAATGAGCAGTTCTTC; cdr3_aa: CASSDAGRGGKNEQFF
j_call: TRBJ2-4; d_call: TRBD2; clone_size: -; v_call: TRBV4-2; cdr3_nt: TGTGCCAGCAGCCAAGAGGGGGGCGGGGGGCAGAGGGGCATTCAGTACTTC; cdr3_aa: CASSQEGGGGQRGIQYF
j_call: TRBJ2-7; d_call: -; clone_size: -; v_call: TRBV20-1; cdr3_nt: TGCAGTGCTAGAGCTGGGCACGAGCAGTACTTC; cdr3_aa: CSARAGHEQYF
j_call: TRBJ2-5; d_call: -; clone_size: -; v_call: TRBV24-1; cdr3_nt: TGTGCCGCCAGTATCCGGGAACTTCAAGAGACCCAGTACTTC; cdr3_aa: CAASIRELQETQYF
j_call: TRBJ2-5; d_call: -; clone_size: few; v_call: TRBV7-2; cdr3_nt: TGTGCCAGCAGCGTACACCAGCAAGAGACCCAGTACTTC; cdr3_aa: CASSVHQQETQYF
j_call: TRBJ2-4; d_call: -; clone_size: -; v_call: TRBV7-2; cdr3_nt: TGTGCCGGCAGCTTACCGCCGGAGAGGCAGTACTTC; cdr3_aa: CAGSLPPERQYF
j_call: TRBJ2-7; d_call: TRBD2; clone_size: few; v_call: TRBV11-2; cdr3_nt: TGTGCCAGCAGCCGCAAACTAGCGGGAGTGATTAGCGAGCAGTACTTC; cdr3_aa: CASSRKLAGVISEQYF
j_call: TRBJ1-4; d_call: TRBD1; clone_size: -; v_call: TRBV7-2; cdr3_nt: TGTGCCAGCAGCCCAAACTCGGGCCAGGGGGCACGGAGTCGAAAACTGTTTTTT; cdr3_aa: CASSPNSGQGARSRKLFF
j_call: TRBJ1-5; d_call: -; clone_size: -; v_call: TRBV5-1; cdr3_nt: TGCGCCCGCAGAGAGTGGGTCAATCAGCCCCAGCATTTT; cdr3_aa: CARREWVNQPQHF
j_call: TRBJ2-5; d_call: TRBD2; clone_size: -; v_call: TRBV27; cdr3_nt: TGTGCCAGCAGTTTATCTCGCCGGACTAGCGGGGACCCTAAAGAGACCCAGTACTTC; cdr3_aa: CASSLSRRTSGDPKETQYF
j_call: TRBJ2-3; d_call: -; clone_size: -; v_call: TRBV20-1; cdr3_nt: TGCAGTGCTAGAGATCTCCTAGCTAGGGCGCAGTATTTT; cdr3_aa: CSARDLLARAQYF
j_call: TRBJ2-7; d_call: -; clone_size: many; v_call: TRBV7-2; cdr3_nt: TGTGCCAGCAGCGTAGGCCGGACCGATACCTACGAGCAGTACTTC; cdr3_aa: CASSVGRTDTYEQYF
j_call: TRBJ2-1; d_call: TRBD2; clone_size: -; v_call: TRBV20-1; cdr3_nt: TGCAGTGCCCAACTAGCGGGAGTGGGCGACAATGAGCAGTTCTTC; cdr3_aa: CSAQLAGVGDNEQFF
j_call: TRBJ2-5; d_call: TRBD2; clone_size: -; v_call: TRBV7-9; cdr3_nt: TGTGCCAGCAGCTTAGCTCTAGCGGGGCAAGAGACCCAGTACTTC; cdr3_aa: CASSLALAGQETQYF
j_call: TRBJ2-7; d_call: TRBD2; clone_size: -; v_call: TRBV7-2; cdr3_nt: TGTGCCAGCAGCTTCGGTTTGGGTAGCGGGAGCCCCTACGAGCAGTACTTC; cdr3_aa: CASSFGLGSGSPYEQYF
j_call: TRBJ2-5; d_call: TRBD1; clone_size: -; v_call: TRBV25-1; cdr3_nt: TGTGCCAGCAGAAGGACAGGGGAGGGCAATGAGCAGTACTTC; cdr3_aa: CASRRTGEGNEQYF
j_call: TRBJ1-1; d_call: TRBD1; clone_size: once; v_call: TRBV7-9; cdr3_nt: TGTGCCAGCAGCGACCGGGACAGGGGAGGTGACACTGAAGCTTTCTTT; cdr3_aa: CASSDRDRGGDTEAFF
j_call: TRBJ2-7; d_call: TRBD2; clone_size: few; v_call: TRBV6-2/TRBV6-3; cdr3_nt: TGTGCCAGCAGTTATACAGCGGGGGGGCGTTCTGATGAGCAGTACTTC; cdr3_aa: CASSYTAGGRSDEQYF
j_call: TRBJ2-2; d_call: TRBD1; clone_size: -; v_call: TRBV10-3; cdr3_nt: TGTGCCATCAGTGCCGGGCAGGGGGCCGGGGAGCTGTTTTTT; cdr3_aa: CAISAGQGAGELFF
j_call: TRBJ1-2; d_call: -; clone_size: -; v_call: TRBV10-3; cdr3_nt: TGTGCCATCAGTGAGAGCCAAACGGAGGGGCCTAGCTACACCTTC; cdr3_aa: CAISESQTEGPSYTF
j_call: TRBJ2-1; d_call: TRBD2; clone_size: few; v_call: TRBV20-1; cdr3_nt: TGCAGTGCTAGGGTGCTCGCGGGAGGGGGTCGTGAGCAGTTCTTC; cdr3_aa: CSARVLAGGGREQFF
j_call: TRBJ2-7; d_call: -; clone_size: few; v_call: TRBV20-1; cdr3_nt: TGCAGTGCTAGAGATTTTCCCCGGGCAGGGCAAGGGCAAGGAGTCGAGCAGTACTTC; cdr3_aa: CSARDFPRAGQGQGVEQYF
j_call: TRBJ1-2; d_call: -; clone_size: few; v_call: TRBV29-1; cdr3_nt: TGCAGCGTTGAAGATCGGGTAAACTATGGCTACACCTTC; cdr3_aa: CSVEDRVNYGYTF
j_call: TRBJ2-5; d_call: TRBD1; clone_size: -; v_call: TRBV25-1; cdr3_nt: TGTGCCAGCAGTGAGGACAGGGGGCAAAAGACCCAGTACTTC; cdr3_aa: CASSEDRGQKTQYF
j_call: TRBJ2-3; d_call: TRBD1; clone_size: -; v_call: TRBV20-1; cdr3_nt: TGCAGTGCTAGAGCAGTTGGGACAGGGGGTGTTTCAAGCACAGATACGCAGTATTTT; cdr3_aa: CSARAVGTGGVSSTDTQYF
j_call: TRBJ1-2; d_call: -; clone_size: many; v_call: TRBV7-2; cdr3_nt: TGTGCCAGCAGCCTGGTGGGAGGAGAAAACTATGGCTACACCTTC; cdr3_aa: CASSLVGGENYGYTF
j_call: TRBJ1-6; d_call: TRBD1; clone_size: -; v_call: TRBV9; cdr3_nt: TGTGCCAGCAGCGTAGAACAGGGGAATTCACCCCCCCACTTT; cdr3_aa: CASSVEQGNSPPHF
j_call: TRBJ2-7; d_call: TRBD2; clone_size: -; v_call: TRBV7-2; cdr3_nt: TGTGCCAGCAGCTCAACCACCACTAGCGGGAGTATCAATGAGCAGTACTTC; cdr3_aa: CASSSTTTSGSINEQYF
j_call: TRBJ2-1; d_call: -; clone_size: -; v_call: TRBV7-2; cdr3_nt: TGTGCCAGCAGCTTAGTAACTACCCGGGGTGAGACCCAGTTCTTC; cdr3_aa: CASSLVTTRGETQFF
j_call: TRBJ2-3; d_call: TRBD2; clone_size: -; v_call: TRBV7-6; cdr3_nt: TGTGCCAGCAGCCAATTAGCGGGGGGGCGGCAGGGTACGCAGTATTTT; cdr3_aa: CASSQLAGGRQGTQYF
j_call: TRBJ2-5; d_call: TRBD1; clone_size: -; v_call: TRBV6-5; cdr3_nt: TGTGCCAGCAGTTACTCCCCGGGACAGAGGATCGGGACCCAGTACTTC; cdr3_aa: CASSYSPGQRIGTQYF
j_call: TRBJ1-5; d_call: -; clone_size: -; v_call: TRBV7-2; cdr3_nt: TGTGCCAGCAGCTCCCCGGGTCCCACGTCGTATCAGCCCCAGCATTTT; cdr3_aa: CASSSPGPTSYQPQHF
j_call: TRBJ1-4; d_call: -; clone_size: -; v_call: TRBV7-9; cdr3_nt: TGTGCCAGCAGCGTAACAGGAGCAACTAATGAAAAACTGTTTTTT; cdr3_aa: CASSVTGATNEKLFF
j_call: TRBJ2-1; d_call: -; clone_size: few; v_call: TRBV5-1; cdr3_nt: TGCGCCAGCAGCTTGGCCGGACAGAGAGTTTTAACGGGTCAGTTCTTC; cdr3_aa: CASSLAGQRVLTGQFF
j_call: TRBJ2-6; d_call: -; clone_size: -; v_call: TRBV9; cdr3_nt: TGTGCCAGCAGCGTAGCTGGGGGAGACTCTGGGGCCAACGTCCTGACTTTC; cdr3_aa: CASSVAGGDSGANVLTF
j_call: TRBJ1-4; d_call: -; clone_size: few; v_call: TRBV4-3; cdr3_nt: TGCGCCAGCAGCCAAGATTTCCTGGCGAATGAAAAACTGTTTTTT; cdr3_aa: CASSQDFLANEKLFF
j_call: TRBJ2-5; d_call: TRBD2; clone_size: -; v_call: TRBV10-3; cdr3_nt: TGTGCCATCAGTGAGCTCGGGGGGGAGACCCAGTACTTC; cdr3_aa: CAISELGGETQYF
j_call: TRBJ2-3; d_call: TRBD1; clone_size: -; v_call: TRBV12-3/TRBV12-4; cdr3_nt: TGTGCCAGCAGACCTGACAGGGTTGTCACAGATACGCAGTATTTT; cdr3_aa: CASRPDRVVTDTQYF
j_call: TRBJ2-7; d_call: TRBD1; clone_size: -; v_call: TRBV7-2; cdr3_nt: TGTGCCAGCAGCCCCACCAGACCGGGACAGGGGGCCTACGAGCAGTACTTC; cdr3_aa: CASSPTRPGQGAYEQYF
j_call: TRBJ2-1; d_call: TRBD1; clone_size: many; v_call: TRBV20-1; cdr3_nt: TGCAGTGCTAGACCCCTGGACAGGGGGCTGAACAATGAGCAGTTCTTC; cdr3_aa: CSARPLDRGLNNEQFF
j_call: TRBJ1-1; d_call: -; clone_size: -; v_call: TRBV7-2; cdr3_nt: TGTGCCAGCAGCTGGACAGTCGTGAACACTGAAGCTTTCTTT; cdr3_aa: CASSWTVVNTEAFF
j_call: TRBJ2-1; d_call: TRBD2; clone_size: few; v_call: TRBV10-1; cdr3_nt: TGCGCCAGCAGGGGTAGCGGGGGGAAACTAACCTTCTCCTACAATGAGCAGTTCTTC; cdr3_aa: CASRGSGGKLTFSYNEQFF
j_call: TRBJ2-5; d_call: -; clone_size: few; v_call: TRBV7-2; cdr3_nt: TGTGCCAGCAGCTCCTCAGGGTCAGAGACCCAGTACTTC; cdr3_aa: CASSSSGSETQYF
j_call: TRBJ2-5; d_call: TRBD2; clone_size: once; v_call: TRBV12-3/TRBV12-4; cdr3_nt: TGTGCCAACAGTTTCCGGACTAGCGGCGACAATGAGCAGTACTTC; cdr3_aa: CANSFRTSGDNEQYF
j_call: TRBJ1-4; d_call: -; clone_size: -; v_call: TRBV4-2; cdr3_nt: TGTGCCAGCAGCCGGGGGGGGAAAGCAACTAATGAAAAACTGTTTTTT; cdr3_aa: CASSRGGKATNEKLFF
j_call: TRBJ2-1; d_call: TRBD1; clone_size: -; v_call: TRBV27; cdr3_nt: TGTGCCAGCAGACCACCCGACAGGGGGGTATACAATGAGCAGTTCTTC; cdr3_aa: CASRPPDRGVYNEQFF
j_call: TRBJ1-1; d_call: -; clone_size: -; v_call: TRBV29-1; cdr3_nt: TGCAGCGTTGAACGGCACGGGAACACTGAAGCTTTCTTT; cdr3_aa: CSVERHGNTEAFF
j_call: TRBJ2-5; d_call: -; clone_size: few; v_call: TRBV7-2; cdr3_nt: TGTGCCAGCAGCCCCTTCGGCCCAGAGACCCAGTACTTC; cdr3_aa: CASSPFGPETQYF
j_call: TRBJ2-2; d_call: -; clone_size: -; v_call: TRBV4-1; cdr3_nt: TGCACCAGCAGCTACTTACCTACCGGGACGGCCAACACCGGGGAGCTGTTTTTT; cdr3_aa: CTSSYLPTGTANTGELFF